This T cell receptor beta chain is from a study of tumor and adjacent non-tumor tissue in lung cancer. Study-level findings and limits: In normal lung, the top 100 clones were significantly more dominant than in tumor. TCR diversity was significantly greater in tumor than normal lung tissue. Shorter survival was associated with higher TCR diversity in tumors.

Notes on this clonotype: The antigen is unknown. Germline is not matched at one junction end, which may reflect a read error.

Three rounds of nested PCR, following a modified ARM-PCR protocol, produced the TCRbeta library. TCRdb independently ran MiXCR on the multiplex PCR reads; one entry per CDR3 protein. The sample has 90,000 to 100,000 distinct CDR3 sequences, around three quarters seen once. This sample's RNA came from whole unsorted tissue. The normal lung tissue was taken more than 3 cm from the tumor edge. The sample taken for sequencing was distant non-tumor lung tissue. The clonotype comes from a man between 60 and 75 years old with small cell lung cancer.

The CDR3 region has the DNA TGCGGCGTGTTGGACCAAAGGCAGGAGACCCAGTACTTC. As protein: CGVLDQRQETQYF. The chain is built from TRBV29-1 and TRBJ2-5; D uncertain. The germline gives CDR1 SQVTM, CDR2 ANQGSEA. The CDR3 runs to 13 residues.